This TCR beta chain is from a study of human T cells and chemical hapten exposure (dated by TCRdb to the early 2020s). Regarding the study in general: For sensitization, 2% DPC in acetone was applied to an approximately 2 cm by approximately 2 cm area of upper inner arm skin. Throughout the study period of roughly 24 weeks, patients also received therapeutic DPC doses to the scalp every week. Patch testing was done on the upper back using Finn chambers containing 0.01% DPC, and results were scored after 6 days according to International Contact Dermatitis Research Group standards. The mostly female patient cohort included alopecia areata with under or over 50% scalp involvement, alopecia totalis and alopecia universalis. Libraries were pooled for sequencing, and per-sample TCR yields varied mainly because of small differences in library volumes within the pool. This study followed changes in the peripheral blood TCR repertoire in vivo during primary and secondary sensitization of alopecia patients to the hapten diphenylcyclopropenone (DPC). Patient blood was sampled pre-sensitization (week 0) and at 2, 6 and about 24 weeks after DPC sensitization. For TCR sequencing, blood came from 25 to 30 alopecia patients at anywhere from one to four time points (pre-sensitization, 2, 6 and 24 weeks).

This clonotype was recorded a few times. Its antigen is unknown. No clone much larger than this one lies a single base away; base qualities are absent. The research as a whole found: After repeated subsampling, changes were observed in the strength of the expansion versus patch-test correlation and in the threshold at which the correlation became significant. Because all patients had alopecia, a presumed autoimmune disease, the immune response of the patients might differ from that of healthy individuals. Compared with pre-sensitization or healthy control sets, expanded TCRs formed significantly more large CDR3 similarity clusters, which is consistent with antigen-driven responses. No change with DPC sensitization was found in the number of TCRs above 1 in 1000 frequency, and no evidence of global repertoire structure alterations was found. The number of PT1 expanded TCRs positively correlated with patch test score, significant at thresholds 8, 16 and 32 but not 4.

Sample time point, as interpreted from the label and publication: pre-sensitization, week 0. The label giving this sample's treatment or condition can be read as: therapeutic diphenylcyclopropenone sensitization with weekly scalp DPC. Blood at each patch-test visit was drawn before the patch test was applied. To be eligible, patients had to be aged 18 to 70, diagnosed with alopecia and judged suitable for DPC therapy, while pregnant patients were excluded. Total RNA was isolated from unfractionated whole blood collected in Tempus Blood RNA tubes. Library creation used RACE. The sample was run on a NextSeq 500. During library preparation, unique molecular identifiers were attached to individual cDNA molecules so that TCRs could be counted in a quantitative, reproducible way. From each blood RNA sample, both TCR alpha and TCR beta chains were sequenced. The study's own analysis went as follows. The median number of TCRs per sample was some 100,000, ranging from about 20,000 to 750,000. V, J and CDR3 annotation of the TCR reads was carried out using the Decombinator software suite. For PS versus PT1 abundance plots, all samples were subsampled to the same number of TCRs (28,000). TCRs were defined as expanded if absent before sensitization and observed at least eight times at the 2-week time point. Using fastp trimming at Q25 and MiXCR clonotype assembly, TCRdb reanalyzed the public sequencing data and kept in-frame beta chains. Under each unique CDR3 protein, matching rows form one entry showing the most common genes and DNA. The V and J calls were determined by TCRdb, not by the authors. Within this sample are 240,000 or so distinct CDR3 sequences, with approximately 8.6% of them counted one time only. The ten largest make up 2% to 2.5% of the sample.

The germline V end is reduced by 5 bases and the J end by 2 bases; junction bases left unmatched: 10. The CDR3 numbers 16 residues from cysteine through phenylalanine. The kept DNA is CDR3 alone, 48 bases in frame from the first base. CDR1 and CDR2 (SGHTA, FQGNSA) derive from the germline V gene. The V and J segments used are TRBV7-2 and TRBJ2-3; 7 middle bases align to TRBD1. This receptor was taken from a middle-aged woman with alopecia areata. Some clones in this sample may be carry-over from other donors' samples. The sample in question was whole blood, obtained in connection with sensitization to the hapten diphenylcyclopropenone (DPC). Read as DNA, the sequence is TGTGCCAGCAGCACCCGGACAGGAGGACTCACAGATACGCAGTATTTT. It is translated as CASSTRTGGLTDTQYF.